These T cell receptor beta chains were read from a single sample in a study of blood T cell repertoires in COVID-19. Measured with immunoSEQ multiplex PCR; TCRdb has only the in-frame clones, and not every one. The sample contains almost 200,000 clones, roughly nine tenths of which appear only once. Sequencing was carried out using PBMCs or T cells enriched from blood (not recorded which). These receptors originate from a woman aged 18-35 years who had recovered from COVID-19. The CDR3 runs from the conserved cysteine through the conserved F or W. The D gene is left open where the match is weak. A row's size may be missing; if present it is once, few, many or a size class.

CDR3 length: 14; V gene: TRBV5-1; clone size: -; J gene: TRBJ2-5; D gene: TRBD1; CDR3 protein: CASSPGTAQETQYF; CDR3 DNA: TGCGCCAGCAGCCCCGGGACAGCCCAAGAGACCCAGTACTTC
CDR3 length: 14; V gene: TRBV7-2; clone size: -; J gene: TRBJ2-3; D gene: TRBD2; CDR3 protein: CASSLAGGPSTQYF; CDR3 DNA: TGTGCCAGCAGTCTAGCGGGGGGGCCGAGTACGCAGTATTTT
CDR3 length: 14; V gene: TRBV28; clone size: -; J gene: TRBJ1-5; D gene: -; CDR3 protein: CASRLRMSAAAQHF; CDR3 DNA: TGTGCCAGCAGACTCCGCATGTCGGCGGCAGCCCAGCATTTT
CDR3 length: 14; V gene: TRBV2; clone size: -; J gene: TRBJ1-2; D gene: -; CDR3 protein: CASKTGVSNYGYTF; CDR3 DNA: TGTGCCAGCAAAACGGGTGTTTCTAACTATGGCTACACCTTC
CDR3 length: 15; V gene: TRBV2; clone size: -; J gene: TRBJ2-5; D gene: -; CDR3 protein: CASTGDIGWLETQYF; CDR3 DNA: TGTGCCAGCACCGGGGATATAGGTTGGTTGGAGACCCAGTACTTC
CDR3 length: 13; V gene: TRBV4-1; clone size: -; J gene: TRBJ1-1; D gene: -; CDR3 protein: CASSPGLNTEAFF; CDR3 DNA: TGCGCCAGCAGCCCGGGTCTGAACACTGAAGCTTTCTTT
CDR3 length: 18; V gene: TRBV27; clone size: -; J gene: TRBJ2-1; D gene: TRBD2; CDR3 protein: CASSLLGTTSGGYNEQFF; CDR3 DNA: TGTGCCAGCAGTTTACTGGGTACGACTAGCGGGGGGTACAATGAGCAGTTCTTC
CDR3 length: 16; V gene: TRBV4-1; clone size: -; J gene: TRBJ1-3; D gene: -; CDR3 protein: CASSQDLAGNGNTIYF; CDR3 DNA: TGCGCCAGCAGCCAAGATCTTGCGGGGAACGGAAACACCATATATTTT
CDR3 length: 15; V gene: TRBV6-5; clone size: few; J gene: TRBJ2-2; D gene: -; CDR3 protein: CASSYKDTNTGELFF; CDR3 DNA: TGTGCCAGCAGTTACAAGGACACGAACACCGGGGAGCTGTTTTTT
CDR3 length: 14; V gene: TRBV11-2; clone size: -; J gene: TRBJ2-7; D gene: -; CDR3 protein: CASSVHSGLYEQYF; CDR3 DNA: TGTGCCAGCAGCGTCCATAGCGGACTCTACGAGCAGTACTTC
CDR3 length: 13; V gene: TRBV24-1; clone size: once; J gene: TRBJ2-7; D gene: -; CDR3 protein: CATRGTFSYEQYF; CDR3 DNA: TGTGCCACCAGGGGGACTTTCTCCTACGAGCAGTACTTC
CDR3 length: 15; V gene: TRBV7-2; clone size: -; J gene: TRBJ1-2; D gene: -; CDR3 protein: CASSLQGSPNYGYTF; CDR3 DNA: TGTGCCAGCAGCTTGCAGGGTAGCCCTAACTATGGCTACACCTTC
CDR3 length: 16; V gene: TRBV27; clone size: -; J gene: TRBJ1-1; D gene: -; CDR3 protein: CASSFLKGGMNTEAFF; CDR3 DNA: TGTGCCAGCAGTTTCCTCAAGGGAGGGATGAACACTGAAGCTTTCTTT
CDR3 length: 17; V gene: TRBV4-2; clone size: -; J gene: TRBJ1-6; D gene: -; CDR3 protein: CASSQDGRKGEGSPLHF; CDR3 DNA: TGTGCCAGCAGCCAAGATGGGCGAAAAGGAGAGGGTTCACCCCTCCACTTT
CDR3 length: 14; V gene: TRBV28; clone size: -; J gene: TRBJ1-2; D gene: -; CDR3 protein: CASLSGYPNYGYTF; CDR3 DNA: TGTGCCAGCCTTTCAGGGTATCCTAACTATGGCTACACCTTC
CDR3 length: 18; V gene: TRBV7-9; clone size: -; J gene: TRBJ2-5; D gene: TRBD2; CDR3 protein: CASSLRGRERGSQETQYF; CDR3 DNA: TGTGCCAGCAGCTTACGGGGTCGGGAGCGGGGTTCCCAAGAGACCCAGTACTTC
CDR3 length: 13; V gene: TRBV2; clone size: -; J gene: TRBJ2-7; D gene: TRBD1; CDR3 protein: CASGRTGPNEQYF; CDR3 DNA: TGTGCCAGCGGAAGGACAGGGCCTAACGAGCAGTACTTC
CDR3 length: 15; V gene: TRBV5-1; clone size: -; J gene: TRBJ1-4; D gene: -; CDR3 protein: CASSQAGESNEKLFF; CDR3 DNA: TGCGCCAGCAGCCAAGCAGGGGAATCTAATGAAAAACTGTTTTTT
CDR3 length: 13; V gene: TRBV19; clone size: -; J gene: TRBJ1-5; D gene: -; CDR3 protein: CASSMGGWEPQHF; CDR3 DNA: TGTGCCAGTAGTATGGGAGGGTGGGAGCCCCAGCATTTT
CDR3 length: 14; V gene: TRBV28; clone size: -; J gene: TRBJ1-5; D gene: TRBD1; CDR3 protein: CASSPRQGSQPQHF; CDR3 DNA: TGTGCCAGCAGCCCTCGACAGGGGAGTCAGCCCCAGCATTTT
CDR3 length: 13; V gene: TRBV27; clone size: once; J gene: TRBJ1-2; D gene: -; CDR3 protein: CASAAPQGRGYTF; CDR3 DNA: TGTGCCAGCGCGGCCCCCCAGGGAAGGGGCTACACCTTC
CDR3 length: 14; V gene: TRBV28; clone size: few; J gene: TRBJ1-2; D gene: -; CDR3 protein: CASSLAGGGYGYTF; CDR3 DNA: TGTGCCAGCAGTCTAGCGGGGGGCGGTTATGGCTACACCTTC